The 10 T cell receptor beta chains listed next were all sequenced from one sample in a study of technical replicates of blood from several donors. The data were produced by immunoSEQ multiplex PCR, yet TCRdb's version contains in-frame clones alone and is incomplete. The table includes about 78,000 clones, 85% to 95% detected once. Sequencing was carried out using T cells isolated from PBMCs. The origin of the receptors is a human donor in good health.

This clone was recorded once. The genes are TRBV9 and TRBJ1-3, with TRBD1 identical over 11 bases. After removal of 0 bases from V and 0 bases from J, the junction contained 2 bases not matched to a gene. This CDR3 comprises 17 residues. From germline, CDR1 is SGDLS and CDR2 YYNGEE. CDR3 amino acids: CASSVAGTGGSGNTIYF. The CDR3 nucleotides read TGTGCCAGCAGCGTAGCCGGGACAGGGGGCTCTGGAAACACCATATATTTT.

The chain carries TRBV28 and TRBJ2-7; tentatively, D is TRBD1 (5 bases). The V and J ends lost 6 bases and 2 bases respectively, with 11 bases between them. The CDR3 is 13 residues long. Germline V gives CDR1 MDHEN, CDR2 SYDVKM. CDR3 loop: CASRDTATYEQYF. The CDR3 nucleotides are TGTGCCAGCAGGGACACGGCGACCTACGAGCAGTACTTC.

The rearrangement uses TRBV4-1 and TRBJ1-1; 8 nucleotides align to TRBD1. This CDR3 has 15 residues. Germline CDR1 and CDR2: MGHRA and YSYEKL. Unmatched junction bases numbered 1, after V lost 1 base and J lost 0 bases. In DNA, the CDR3 is TGCGCCAGCAGCCAAGGGACAGGGTTGAACACTGAAGCTTTCTTT. Protein sequence: CASSQGTGLNTEAFF.

V is TRBV28 and J is TRBJ1-5; D gene ambiguous. The V and J ends lost 6 bases and 1 base respectively, with 13 bases between them. CDR3 length: 15 amino acids. CDR1 and CDR2 from the germline V gene are MDHEN and SYDVKM. The CDR3 nucleotides are TGTGCCAGCAGGTCTCCACCACTCAGCAATCAGCCCCAGCATTTT. Its translation is CASRSPPLSNQPQHF. Full variable domain (remainder filled in from reference TRBV28 and TRBJ1-5): DVKVTQSSRYLVKRTGEKVFLECVQDMDHENMFWYRQDPGLGLRLIYFSYDVKMKEKGDIPEGYSVSREKKERFSLILESASTNQTSMYLCASRSPPLSNQPQHFGDGTRLSIL.

This chain links TRBV5-1 with TRBJ2-5, with 15 bases that match TRBD2. Germline V gene sequence: CDR1 SGHRS, CDR2 YFSETQ. V shed 2 bases and J 0 bases; nucleotides not matched to a gene: 2. CDR3 length equals 17 residues. DNA for the CDR3: TGCGCCAGCAGCTTCGGGACTAGCGGGAGGTACCAAGAGACCCAGTACTTC. Translating it yields CASSFGTSGRYQETQYF.

The gene calls are TRBV4-1 and TRBJ2-7; 8 nucleotides align to TRBD1. Trimming removed 3 bases from V and 1 base from J; junction bases left unmatched: 11. This CDR3 is built from 17 residues. Germline V gene data show CDR1 as MGHRA and CDR2 as YSYEKL. The DNA for the CDR3 is TGCGCCAGCAGCCAGGGATCACCGCGACAGGGGTCCTACGAGCAGTACTTC. Protein sequence: CASSQGSPRQGSYEQYF.

This sequence joins TRBV6-5 and TRBJ1-2; D is unresolved. V lost 6 bases and J lost 9, with 8 bases in between. The V gene's germline CDR1 is MNHEY and CDR2 SVGAGI. CDR3 length: 10 amino acids. The CDR3 DNA reads TGTGCCAGCAGGGAGAGTAGCTACACCTTC. Its protein product is CASRESSYTF.

CDR3 sequence reads: CASSGRGMEQPQHF. Here the CDR3 DNA reads TGTGCCAGCTCAGGGAGGGGGATGGAGCAGCCCCAGCATTTT. The chain recombines TRBV18 with TRBJ1-5; maybe TRBD1 (6 bases). CDR1 and CDR2 from the germline V gene are KGHSH and LQKENI. V lost 5 bases and J lost 7, with 15 bases in between. This CDR3 has 14 residues.

The chain employs TRBV19 and TRBJ1-1; D is possibly TRBD1 (6 bases). Per the germline V gene, CDR1 is LNHDA and CDR2 is SQIVND (reference sequence). V was cut by 9 bases and J by 0 bases, with 17 bases left in between. This CDR3 contains 15 residues. The CDR3 loop reads CASSLPWGLNTEAFF. DNA for the CDR3: TGTGCCAGCTCACTTCCGTGGGGGCTGAACACTGAAGCTTTCTTT.

J is TRBJ1-1 and V is TRBV7-2; possible D gene TRBD1, 6 bases. Germline V gene lookup returns CDR1 SGHTA and CDR2 FQGNSA. V lost 3 bases and J 4 bases, leaving 15 bases between the germline ends. This CDR3 has 15 amino acids. CDR3 nucleotide sequence: TGTGCCAGCAGCTTTCAGGGGTCCTGGAGCACTGAAGCTTTCTTT. Translation: CASSFQGSWSTEAFF.